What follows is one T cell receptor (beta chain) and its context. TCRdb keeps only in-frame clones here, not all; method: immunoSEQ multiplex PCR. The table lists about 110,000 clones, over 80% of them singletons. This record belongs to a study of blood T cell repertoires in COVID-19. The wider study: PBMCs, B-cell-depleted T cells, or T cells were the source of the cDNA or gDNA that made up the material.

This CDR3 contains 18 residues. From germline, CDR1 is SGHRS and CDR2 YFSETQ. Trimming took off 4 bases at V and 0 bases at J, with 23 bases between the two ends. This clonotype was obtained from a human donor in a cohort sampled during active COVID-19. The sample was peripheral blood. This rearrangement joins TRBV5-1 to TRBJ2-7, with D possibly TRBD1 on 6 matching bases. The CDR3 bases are TGCGCCAGCAGCGGCGGCCCGGTTGGACAGTTCAGCTCCTACGAGCAGTACTTC. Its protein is CASSGGPVGQFSSYEQYF.